Listed below are T cell receptor beta chains from one sample, sequenced in a study of PD-1 blockade in classical Hodgkin lymphoma. Here immunoSEQ multiplex PCR was the method, and the copy in TCRdb shows in-frame clones only, minus some. The sample gives under 80,000 clones, roughly 93% of which show up once; 2% to 3% is in the top ten. The sequencing sample was made of peripheral blood mononuclear cells (PBMCs). These receptors all come from a human donor with classical Hodgkin lymphoma. CDR3s include the opening cysteine and the closing phenylalanine or tryptophan. The D gene is left open where the match is weak. Some rows have no size entry. The others give once, few or many, or a class for an expanded clone.

>TRBJ1-5|.|TRBV19|.
CASSITAYSNQPQHF
TGTGCCAGTAGTATAACAGCCTATAGCAATCAGCCCCAGCATTTT
>TRBJ2-7|once|TRBV19|TRBD1
CASSGTGGSYEQYF
TGTGCCAGTAGCGGGACAGGGGGCTCCTACGAGCAGTACTTC
>TRBJ1-1|.|TRBV5-1|TRBD1
CASSRDSSTEAFF
TGCGCCAGCAGCCGGGACAGTTCGACTGAAGCTTTCTTT
>TRBJ1-3|few|TRBV28|.
CASSSRRWDF
TGTGCCAGCAGCTCCCGACGGTGGGATTTT
>TRBJ2-7|.|TRBV27|.
CASRPSRDTAYEQYF
TGTGCCAGCAGGCCATCACGGGACACAGCCTACGAGCAGTACTTC
>TRBJ2-2|.|TRBV25-1|.
CASAYQGGGELFF
TGTGCCAGCGCTTACCAGGGAGGCGGGGAGCTGTTTTTT
>TRBJ2-7|.|TRBV28|.
CASCHRPYEQYF
TGTGCCAGCTGTCACAGACCTTACGAGCAGTACTTC
>TRBJ1-6|.|TRBV11-2|.
CASSLGLTNSPLHF
TGTGCCAGCAGCTTGGGTCTTACCAATTCACCCCTCCACTTT
>TRBJ1-4|.|TRBV2|.
CASTIGWSRDEKLFF
TGTGCCAGCACCATCGGTTGGTCCAGAGATGAAAAACTGTTTTTT
>TRBJ1-6|once|TRBV11-3|.
CASSQDSKSPLHF
TGTGCCAGCAGCCAAGACAGCAAGTCACCCCTCCACTTT
>TRBJ1-2|.|TRBV2|.
CASSERALGGYTF
TGTGCCAGCAGTGAGAGGGCTTTGGGTGGCTACACCTTC
>TRBJ2-5|.|TRBV18|TRBD1
CASSPLQTGSKETQYF
TGTGCCAGCTCCCCACTGCAGACAGGGTCAAAAGAGACCCAGTACTTC
>TRBJ1-2|.|TRBV7-3|.
CASSQSQGIGYTF
TGTGCCAGCAGCCAGTCCCAGGGGATCGGCTACACCTTC
>TRBJ1-6|.|TRBV6-4|.
CASSRGGQRSPLHF
TGTGCCAGCAGCCGGGGGGGGCAGAGATCACCCCTCCACTTT
>TRBJ2-7|.|TRBV28|.
CASSPLAARYEQYF
TGTGCCAGCAGTCCCCTGGCGGCCCGCTACGAGCAGTACTTC
>TRBJ2-5|.|TRBV21-1|.
CASTSLTSGGPYQETQYF
TGTGCCAGCACCTCACTTACTAGCGGGGGACCGTACCAAGAGACCCAGTACTTC
>TRBJ2-7|.|TRBV6-5|.
CASSYSARDYEQYF
TGTGCCAGCAGTTACTCGGCCCGGGACTACGAGCAGTACTTC
>TRBJ1-1|.|TRBV5-1|.
CASSPMGGSTEAFF
TGCGCCAGCAGCCCGATGGGGGGAAGCACTGAAGCTTTCTTT
>TRBJ1-1|.|TRBV7-3|.
CASSRNGMNTEAFF
TGTGCCAGCAGCCGGAACGGGATGAACACTGAAGCTTTCTTT
>TRBJ2-7|once|TRBV20-1|.
CSATRSHEQYF
TGCAGTGCTACTCGCTCCCACGAGCAGTACTTC
>TRBJ2-7|.|TRBV9|TRBD2
CASSVVPSGPYEQYF
TGTGCCAGCAGCGTAGTCCCTAGCGGCCCCTACGAGCAGTACTTC
>TRBJ2-5|.|TRBV2|TRBD1
CASSERTGAWETQYF
TGTGCCAGCAGTGAAAGGACAGGGGCCTGGGAGACCCAGTACTTC
>TRBJ2-6|.|TRBV5-1|TRBD1
CASSFRGDRRDSGANVLTF
TGCGCCAGCAGCTTCCGCGGGGACAGGCGAGACTCTGGGGCCAACGTCCTGACTTTC
>TRBJ2-5|.|TRBV13|.
CASSLVGSAKSEETQYF
TGTGCCAGCAGCTTAGTGGGTAGCGCGAAATCTGAAGAGACCCAGTACTTC
>TRBJ1-4|.|TRBV28|.
CASSSNVVGKLFF
TGTGCCAGCAGTTCAAATGTGGTGGGAAAACTGTTTTTT
>TRBJ2-2|.|TRBV9|TRBD2
CASSARLAGTNTGELFF
TGTGCCAGCAGCGCACGGCTAGCGGGGACAAACACCGGGGAGCTGTTTTTT
>TRBJ1-4|.|TRBV2|.
CASIKSHRVEEKLFF
TGTGCCAGCATTAAAAGCCATAGGGTAGAAGAAAAACTGTTTTTT
>TRBJ1-2|once|TRBV27|.
CASSLWGGSQGGYTF
TGTGCCAGCAGTTTATGGGGAGGGTCCCAGGGTGGCTACACCTTC
>TRBJ2-3|.|TRBV7-2|.
CASSFSGAGTDTQYF
TGTGCCAGCAGCTTCAGTGGCGCCGGCACAGATACGCAGTATTTT
>TRBJ2-3|.|TRBV5-4|TRBD1
CASSSGQGFADTQYF
TGTGCCAGCAGCTCGGGACAGGGGTTCGCAGATACGCAGTATTTT
>TRBJ2-5|.|TRBV7-7|.
CASSPGPQETQYF
TGTGCCAGCAGCCCGGGACCCCAGGAGACCCAGTACTTC
>TRBJ1-2|.|TRBV7-3|.
CASSPSRDYGYTF
TGTGCCAGCAGCCCCAGCCGGGACTATGGCTACACCTTC
>TRBJ1-5|.|TRBV19|TRBD1
CASRSTGGLVSQPQHF
TGTGCCAGTAGGTCGACAGGGGGTTTGGTGAGTCAGCCCCAGCATTTT
>TRBJ2-1|.|TRBV5-1|.
CASSLSPRDTFTNEQFF
TGCGCCAGCAGCTTGAGCCCCCGGGACACCTTTACGAATGAGCAGTTCTTC
>TRBJ2-5|.|TRBV5-1|.
CASSLLTGQETQYF
TGCGCCAGCTCTCTATTGACAGGTCAAGAGACCCAGTACTTC
>TRBJ1-5|.|TRBV19|.
CATSQGFRNQPQHF
TGTGCCACCTCCCAGGGATTCCGGAATCAGCCCCAGCATTTT
>TRBJ1-3|once|TRBV19|.
CASKSLGTYSGNTIYF
TGTGCCAGTAAATCACTCGGGACTTACTCTGGAAACACCATATATTTT
>TRBJ2-1|.|TRBV18|.
CASSPVTERYPFF
TGTGCCAGCTCACCAGTAACTGAGCGGTATCCGTTCTTC
>TRBJ1-2|.|TRBV6-5|.
CASSYSSGRFHYGYTF
TGTGCCAGCAGTTACTCGTCAGGACGTTTCCACTATGGCTACACCTTC
>TRBJ2-7|.|TRBV2|.
CASSERAGRQYF
TGTGCCAGCAGTGAAAGGGCTGGGCGGCAGTACTTC
>TRBJ1-6|.|TRBV5-4|.
CASRPGGDYNSPLHF
TGTGCCAGCCGGCCGGGGGGTGACTATAATTCACCCCTCCACTTT
>TRBJ2-2|.|TRBV6-5|.
CASTTPLLVELFF
TGTGCCAGCACCACACCGCTGCTAGTGGAGCTGTTTTTT
>TRBJ2-7|.|TRBV14|.
CASSQVGLRGEQYF
TGTGCCAGCAGCCAAGTTGGCTTGCGGGGAGAGCAGTACTTC
>TRBJ1-1|.|TRBV7-3|TRBD1
CASSLRGGAIFDTEAFF
TGTGCCAGCAGCTTACGAGGGGGCGCGATTTTTGACACTGAAGCTTTCTTT
>TRBJ1-1|once|TRBV10-2|TRBD1
CASSEYTGDTEAFF
TGCGCCAGCAGTGAGTATACAGGGGACACTGAAGCTTTCTTT
>TRBJ2-1|.|TRBV7-6|.
CASSSGGLNRPYEQFF
TGTGCCAGCAGCTCTGGGGGACTGAATAGACCTTATGAGCAGTTCTTC
>TRBJ1-1|.|TRBV6-1|TRBD1
CASRRTGREAFF
TGTGCCAGCAGGAGGACAGGTCGTGAAGCTTTCTTT
>TRBJ2-3|.|TRBV7-3|TRBD2
CASSGLAGAATDTQYF
TGTGCCAGCAGCGGACTAGCGGGGGCCGCCACAGATACGCAGTATTTT
>TRBJ2-5|.|TRBV18|TRBD2
CASSPLTSGRRVETQYF
TGTGCCAGCTCACCCCTCACTAGCGGGAGGAGAGTAGAGACCCAGTACTTC